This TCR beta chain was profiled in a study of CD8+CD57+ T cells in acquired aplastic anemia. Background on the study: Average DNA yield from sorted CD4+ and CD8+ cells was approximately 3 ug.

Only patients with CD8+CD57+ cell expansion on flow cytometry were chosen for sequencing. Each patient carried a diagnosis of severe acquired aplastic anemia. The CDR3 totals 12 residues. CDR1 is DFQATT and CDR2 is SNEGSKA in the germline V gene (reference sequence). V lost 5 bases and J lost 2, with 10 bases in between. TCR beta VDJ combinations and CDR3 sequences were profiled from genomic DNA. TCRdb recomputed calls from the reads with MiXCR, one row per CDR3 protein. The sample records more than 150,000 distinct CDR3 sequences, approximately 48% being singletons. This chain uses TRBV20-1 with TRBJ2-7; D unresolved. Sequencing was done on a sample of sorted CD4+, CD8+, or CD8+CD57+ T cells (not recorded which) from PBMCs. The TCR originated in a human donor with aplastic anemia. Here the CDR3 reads CSAASETYEQYF. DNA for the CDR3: TGCAGTGCTGCCAGTGAAACCTACGAGCAGTACTTC.